These T cell receptor beta chains were read from a single sample in a study of beta chain features in type 1 diabetes. Profiled with immunoSEQ multiplex PCR; TCRdb holds only in-frame clones, not every one. The sample records fewer than 350,000 clones, approximately 16% being singletons. The sequenced sample was naive CD4+ T cells from blood. These receptor sequences come from a man between 18 and 35 years old with type 1 diabetes. The CDR3 runs from the conserved cysteine through the conserved F or W. A D gene is named only where the DNA matches it firmly. Clone size is shown for a subset of rows, as once, few, many or a class of expanded clone.

V gene: TRBV28; clone size: .; D gene: TRBD1; J gene: TRBJ2-2; CDR3 protein: CASSGLGQGNKANTGELFF; CDR3 DNA: TGTGCCAGCAGTGGTCTAGGACAGGGAAATAAGGCGAACACCGGGGAGCTGTTTTTT
V gene: TRBV30; clone size: few; D gene: .; J gene: TRBJ1-5; CDR3 protein: CAWQRTGNQPQHF; CDR3 DNA: TGTGCCTGGCAGAGAACAGGGAATCAGCCCCAGCATTTT
V gene: TRBV4-3; clone size: few; D gene: TRBD2; J gene: TRBJ2-1; CDR3 protein: CASSPKPSGGHHNEQFF; CDR3 DNA: TGCGCCAGCAGCCCAAAACCTAGCGGGGGTCACCACAATGAGCAGTTCTTC
V gene: TRBV4-3; clone size: .; D gene: .; J gene: TRBJ1-1; CDR3 protein: CASSQGGSNTEAFF; CDR3 DNA: TGCGCCAGCAGCCAAGGAGGGAGTAACACTGAAGCTTTCTTT
V gene: TRBV23-1; clone size: .; D gene: .; J gene: TRBJ2-2; CDR3 protein: CASSLKSRPEAIGELFF; CDR3 DNA: TGCGCCAGCAGTCTAAAAAGCAGACCGGAGGCGATCGGGGAGCTGTTTTTT
V gene: TRBV28; clone size: few; D gene: .; J gene: TRBJ2-1; CDR3 protein: CASSGSSYNEQFF; CDR3 DNA: TGTGCCAGCAGCGGGAGCTCCTACAATGAGCAGTTCTTC
V gene: TRBV27; clone size: .; D gene: .; J gene: TRBJ2-7; CDR3 protein: CASSSWGQQGNYEQYF; CDR3 DNA: TGTGCCAGCAGTTCCTGGGGCCAACAGGGAAACTACGAGCAGTACTTC
V gene: TRBV28; clone size: few; D gene: TRBD2; J gene: TRBJ2-1; CDR3 protein: CASSGGALNEQFF; CDR3 DNA: TGTGCCAGCAGCGGGGGGGCCCTCAATGAGCAGTTCTTC
V gene: TRBV28; clone size: .; D gene: .; J gene: TRBJ2-5; CDR3 protein: CASGGVGETQYF; CDR3 DNA: TGTGCCAGCGGCGGAGTCGGGGAGACCCAGTACTTC
V gene: TRBV7-2; clone size: .; D gene: TRBD2; J gene: TRBJ2-3; CDR3 protein: CASSFQSLGLAQDTQYF; CDR3 DNA: TGTGCCAGCAGCTTCCAAAGCTTGGGACTAGCGCAAGATACGCAGTATTTT
V gene: TRBV7-9; clone size: few; D gene: TRBD2; J gene: TRBJ2-7; CDR3 protein: CASSWGGGGTYEQYF; CDR3 DNA: TGTGCCAGCAGCTGGGGCGGGGGGGGAACCTACGAGCAGTACTTC
V gene: TRBV10-3; clone size: .; D gene: .; J gene: TRBJ2-3; CDR3 protein: CAIRVADTQYF; CDR3 DNA: TGTGCCATCCGGGTAGCAGATACGCAGTATTTT
V gene: TRBV7-9; clone size: .; D gene: .; J gene: TRBJ2-1; CDR3 protein: CASSLGPGGLRDNEQFF; CDR3 DNA: TGTGCCAGCAGCTTAGGGCCTGGGGGCCTCAGAGACAATGAGCAGTTCTTC
V gene: TRBV7-8; clone size: few; D gene: .; J gene: TRBJ2-1; CDR3 protein: CASSLRDRSSYNEQFF; CDR3 DNA: TGTGCCAGCAGCTTACGCGACCGGAGCTCCTACAATGAGCAGTTCTTC
V gene: TRBV5-1; clone size: few; D gene: .; J gene: TRBJ2-7; CDR3 protein: CASSLGTVYEQYF; CDR3 DNA: TGCGCCAGCAGCTTAGGGACTGTCTACGAGCAGTACTTC
V gene: TRBV5-1; clone size: .; D gene: TRBD1; J gene: TRBJ1-2; CDR3 protein: CASSAGQDHGYTF; CDR3 DNA: TGCGCCAGCAGCGCGGGACAGGACCATGGCTACACCTTC
V gene: TRBV19; clone size: few; D gene: .; J gene: TRBJ2-5; CDR3 protein: CASSIGGGGQETQYF; CDR3 DNA: TGTGCCAGTAGTATAGGGGGGGGCGGACAAGAGACCCAGTACTTC
V gene: TRBV15; clone size: .; D gene: TRBD1; J gene: TRBJ2-1; CDR3 protein: CATSRDRQGGSQFF; CDR3 DNA: TGTGCCACCAGCAGAGACAGACAGGGCGGTTCCCAGTTCTTC
V gene: TRBV6-7; clone size: .; D gene: TRBD2; J gene: TRBJ2-1; CDR3 protein: CASSYGSGTSGNNEQFF; CDR3 DNA: TGTGCCAGCAGTTACGGTTCTGGGACTAGCGGGAACAATGAGCAGTTCTTC
V gene: TRBV19; clone size: few; D gene: TRBD1; J gene: TRBJ1-6; CDR3 protein: CASSSQGAIEPLHF; CDR3 DNA: TGTGCCAGTAGTTCACAGGGGGCGATTGAACCCCTCCACTTT
V gene: TRBV28; clone size: .; D gene: TRBD1; J gene: TRBJ2-7; CDR3 protein: CASSSPGTGGYEQYF; CDR3 DNA: TGTGCCAGCAGTTCACCCGGGACAGGGGGCTACGAGCAGTACTTC
V gene: TRBV4-3; clone size: .; D gene: .; J gene: TRBJ2-5; CDR3 protein: CASSQDRRGRQTQYF; CDR3 DNA: TGCGCCAGCAGCCAAGATAGGAGGGGTCGGCAGACCCAGTACTTC
V gene: TRBV5-1; clone size: few; D gene: .; J gene: TRBJ2-1; CDR3 protein: CASSLLVQYNEQFF; CDR3 DNA: TGCGCCAGCAGCTTGTTGGTACAGTACAATGAGCAGTTCTTC
V gene: TRBV7-2; clone size: .; D gene: .; J gene: TRBJ1-2; CDR3 protein: CASSLDRAQGNGYTF; CDR3 DNA: TGTGCCAGCAGCTTAGATAGGGCACAGGGCAATGGCTACACCTTC
V gene: TRBV7-2; clone size: few; D gene: TRBD2; J gene: TRBJ2-3; CDR3 protein: CASSHPLVGLGTDTQYF; CDR3 DNA: TGTGCCAGCAGCCACCCCCTGGTGGGACTAGGCACAGATACGCAGTATTTT
V gene: TRBV5-1; clone size: few; D gene: .; J gene: TRBJ2-1; CDR3 protein: CASSLREEQFF; CDR3 DNA: TGCGCCAGCAGCCTGAGGGAGGAGCAGTTCTTC
V gene: TRBV2; clone size: .; D gene: .; J gene: TRBJ2-4; CDR3 protein: CASSLDSYNIQYF; CDR3 DNA: TGTGCCAGCAGCCTGGACAGCTACAACATTCAGTACTTC
V gene: TRBV18; clone size: few; D gene: .; J gene: TRBJ2-7; CDR3 protein: CASSPPGPGTYEQYF; CDR3 DNA: TGTGCCAGCTCACCACCGGGGCCCGGCACTTACGAGCAGTACTTC
V gene: TRBV11-3; clone size: .; D gene: .; J gene: TRBJ2-7; CDR3 protein: CASSSPGQYF; CDR3 DNA: TGTGCCAGCAGCTCGCCGGGGCAGTACTTC
V gene: TRBV19; clone size: few; D gene: TRBD2; J gene: TRBJ2-1; CDR3 protein: CASASGYNEQFF; CDR3 DNA: TGTGCCAGTGCTAGCGGCTACAATGAGCAGTTCTTC
V gene: TRBV7-2; clone size: .; D gene: TRBD2; J gene: TRBJ2-3; CDR3 protein: CASSLVISGGYRPDTQYF; CDR3 DNA: TGTGCCAGCAGCTTAGTGATTAGCGGGGGGTATCGTCCAGATACGCAGTATTTT
V gene: TRBV6-6; clone size: .; D gene: TRBD1; J gene: TRBJ1-1; CDR3 protein: CASSYGGQIKEAFF; CDR3 DNA: TGTGCCAGCAGTTACGGGGGACAGATAAAGGAAGCTTTCTTT
V gene: TRBV12-5; clone size: few; D gene: .; J gene: TRBJ2-2; CDR3 protein: CASGWEIGELFF; CDR3 DNA: TGTGCTAGTGGTTGGGAGATCGGGGAGCTGTTTTTT
V gene: TRBV19; clone size: .; D gene: .; J gene: TRBJ1-5; CDR3 protein: CASRVQYSNQPQHF; CDR3 DNA: TGTGCCAGTAGGGTACAATATAGCAATCAGCCCCAGCATTTT
V gene: TRBV11-2; clone size: .; D gene: .; J gene: TRBJ2-4; CDR3 protein: CASSLVRELNIQYF; CDR3 DNA: TGTGCCAGCAGCTTAGTTCGGGAGCTGAACATTCAGTACTTC
V gene: TRBV29-1; clone size: few; D gene: TRBD2; J gene: TRBJ2-1; CDR3 protein: CSGRTSGSNEQFF; CDR3 DNA: TGCAGCGGAAGGACTAGCGGGAGCAATGAGCAGTTCTTC
V gene: TRBV28; clone size: .; D gene: TRBD1; J gene: TRBJ2-2; CDR3 protein: CASSQGQANTGELFF; CDR3 DNA: TGTGCCAGCAGTCAAGGACAGGCGAACACCGGGGAGCTGTTTTTT
V gene: TRBV27; clone size: few; D gene: TRBD1; J gene: TRBJ2-1; CDR3 protein: CASSPDRGDAQFF; CDR3 DNA: TGTGCCAGCAGTCCCGACAGGGGGGATGCGCAGTTCTTC
V gene: TRBV5-1; clone size: few; D gene: .; J gene: TRBJ2-5; CDR3 protein: CASSSGLTKETQYF; CDR3 DNA: TGCGCCAGCAGCTCCGGACTAACCAAAGAGACCCAGTACTTC
V gene: TRBV27; clone size: .; D gene: TRBD2; J gene: TRBJ2-7; CDR3 protein: CASSSPPGGSYEQYF; CDR3 DNA: TGTGCCAGCAGTTCCCCTCCGGGGGGCTCCTACGAGCAGTACTTC
V gene: TRBV4-3; clone size: .; D gene: .; J gene: TRBJ1-6; CDR3 protein: CASSQFTGVRHSPLHF; CDR3 DNA: TGCGCCAGCAGCCAGTTTACCGGGGTGCGTCATTCACCCCTCCACTTT
V gene: TRBV29-1; clone size: .; D gene: .; J gene: TRBJ2-3; CDR3 protein: CSVQVSTDTQYF; CDR3 DNA: TGCAGCGTTCAGGTTAGCACAGATACGCAGTATTTT